What follows are 28 T cell receptor beta chains derived from one specimen sequenced in a study of cytomegalovirus exposure and HLA in healthy donors listed by TCRdb under 2017. The library relied on the immunoSEQ multiplex PCR assay. For the multiplex PCR, a mixture combining 60 forward primers for TCR Vbeta segments and 13 reverse primers for TCR Jbeta segments was used. Here the immuneACCESS table is served through TCRdb, limited to in-frame sequences with V and J called. Missing clones are a known gap in these copies; in checked studies unresolved V genes cover under half, and the rest lacks a known reason. This sample comprises 55,000 or so clones, around four fifths of them detected only once. In total, the top ten clones hold about 3.1% of the sample. Sequenced input: PBMCs. Source of these receptors: a man over 45 in good health and CMV-seronegative.

This clone showed up just once. This chain connects TRBV6-5 to TRBJ2-1; 8 bases are shared with TRBD2. The trim removed 9 bases at V and 5 bases at J, leaving 3 bases unmatched. The CDR3 length is 12 residues. Germline CDR1 and CDR2: MNHEY and SVGAGI. CDR3 loop: CASSGGHNEQFF. The CDR3 nucleotides are TGTGCCAGTTCGGGGGGGCACAATGAGCAGTTCTTC.

V usage is TRBV18 and J usage is TRBJ1-4; the D gene is possibly TRBD1 (5 bases). CDR1 and CDR2 (germline): KGHSH, LQKENI. Between the trimmed V and J ends, which lost 4 bases and 7 bases, there was a span of 10 bases. The CDR3 contains 13 residues. The DNA of the CDR3 is TGTGCCAGCTCACGGACAACGGGTGAAAAACTGTTTTTT. Translating it yields CASSRTTGEKLFF.

Of note for this clone: The sample holds other DNA sequences that translate to the same CDR3. The CDR3 nucleotides read TGTGCCAGCAGCTTAGGCCAGGCTAATGAAAAACTGTTTTTT. Translated, it gives CASSLGQANEKLFF. The rearrangement uses TRBV7-2 and TRBJ1-4, with no clear D. V lost 1 base, J lost 3 bases, and 6 bases lay in between. This CDR3 has 14 residues. Germline CDR1 reads SGHTA; CDR2 reads FQGNSA.

The V call is TRBV11-2, the J call TRBJ2-1; 8 bases are a match to TRBD2. V lost 2 bases and J lost 6; bases outside the gene matches: 9. Germline V CDR1 and CDR2: SGHAT, FQNNGV. The length of the CDR3 is 16 residues. The CDR3 protein is CASSLRFGGAINEQFF. In DNA, the CDR3 is TGTGCCAGCAGCTTAAGGTTCGGGGGGGCCATCAATGAGCAGTTCTTC.

The chain carries TRBV7-9 and TRBJ2-7; D is perhaps TRBD2 (5 bases). Trimming pared 5 bases from V and 2 bases from J, leaving 19 bases between. The CDR3 has 16 residues. CDR1 and CDR2 (germline): SEHNR, FQNEAQ (reference sequence). The CDR3 here is CASSQPPPTGTYEQYF. The CDR3 coding sequence is TGTGCCAGCAGCCAACCCCCCCCCACGGGGACCTACGAGCAGTACTTC. Combining the CDR3 with reference TRBV7-9 and TRBJ2-7 gives the whole variable domain DTGVSQNPRHKITKRGQNVTFRCDPISEHNRLYWYRQTLGQGPEFLTYFQNEAQLEKSRLLSDRFSAERPKGSFSTLEIQRTEQGDSAMYLCASSQPPPTGTYEQYFGPGTRLTVT.

The rearrangement joins TRBV27 to TRBJ2-3; TRBD2 matches 11 bases. The germline V gene has CDR1 MNHEY and CDR2 SMNVEV (reference sequence). The CDR3 spans 14 residues. V lost 3 bases to trimming and J lost 4 bases; unmatched junction nucleotides: 0. The CDR3: CASSFSGGADTQYF. In DNA, the CDR3 is TGTGCCAGCAGTTTTAGCGGGGGGGCAGATACGCAGTATTTT.

The chain uses TRBV5-6 and TRBJ1-6, with 7 bases aligning to TRBD1. Germline values: CDR1 SGHDT, CDR2 YYEEEE. V shed 0 bases, J shed 7 bases, and the junction held 1 base outside the gene matches. The CDR3 runs 14 residues. The CDR3 is CASSLETGNSPLHF. CDR3 nucleotides: TGTGCCAGCAGCTTGGAGACAGGGAATTCACCCCTCCACTTT.

The chain joins TRBV19 to TRBJ1-1; no firm D call. There are 12 residues in the CDR3. Germline CDR1 is LNHDA and CDR2 is SQIVND (reference sequence). V was cut by 5 bases and J by 4 bases, with 8 bases left in between. CDR3 bases: TGTGCCAGTAGTCGGAGGCGCACTGAAGCTTTCTTT. Residues: CASSRRRTEAFF. The whole variable domain, filled in from reference TRBV19 and TRBJ1-1, reads DGGITQSPKYLFRKEGQNVTLSCEQNLNHDAMYWYRQDPGQGLRLIYYSQIVNDFQKGDIAEGYSVSREKKESFPLTVTSAQKNPTAFYLCASSRRRTEAFFGQGTRLTVV.

The chain carries TRBV19 and TRBJ2-5, with 11 bases that match TRBD1. CDR1 is LNHDA, CDR2 SQIVND, per germline (reference sequence). The CDR3 extends over 15 amino acids. The J segment lost 5 bases and the V segment lost 4 bases, leaving 6 bases of the junction unmatched. The CDR3 is CASSTDRGLGETQYF. CDR3 in DNA: TGTGCCAGTAGTACGGACAGGGGGCTCGGGGAGACCCAGTACTTC.

This clone was seen only once. The V gene is TRBV5-8, the J gene TRBJ1-2, with TRBD1 matching over 12 bases. V gave up 0 bases and J gave up 4 bases; unmatched junction bases: 10. Looked up from germline, CDR1 is SGHTS and CDR2 is YDEGEE. This CDR3 is built from 18 residues. CDR3 region: CASSLGRDRGRGPYGYTF. In DNA form, the CDR3 reads TGTGCCAGCAGCTTGGGGAGGGACAGGGGGCGCGGCCCCTATGGCTACACCTTC. Full variable domain (outside the CDR3, taken from reference TRBV5-8 and TRBJ1-2): EAGVTQSPTHLIKTRGQQATLRCSPISGHTSVYWYQQALGLGLQFLLWYDEGEERNRGNFPPRFSGRQFPNYSSELNVNALELEDSALYLCASSLGRDRGRGPYGYTFGSGTRLTVV.

V is TRBV13 and J is TRBJ2-3, with D maybe TRBD2 (5 bases). The CDR3 contains 14 residues. V was pared by 10 bases and J by 4 bases, with 18 bases between. The germline CDR1 and CDR2 sequences are PRHDT and FYEKMQ (reference sequence). CDR3 in amino acids: CATDPGSPSDTQYF. The CDR3 DNA reads TGTGCCACAGACCCGGGGTCCCCGTCAGATACGCAGTATTTT.

J is TRBJ1-5 and V is TRBV7-9; the D is unclear. The CDR3 loop spans 16 amino acids. V lost 1 base and J 2 bases, leaving 12 bases between the germline ends. Looked up from germline, CDR1 is SEHNR and CDR2 is FQNEAQ (reference sequence). The CDR3 nucleotides are TGTGCCAGCAGCTTAGAATGGCGGGTCGGCAATCAGCCCCAGCATTTT. Protein sequence: CASSLEWRVGNQPQHF. The whole variable domain, remainder taken from reference TRBV7-9 and TRBJ1-5, is DTGVSQNPRHKITKRGQNVTFRCDPISEHNRLYWYRQTLGQGPEFLTYFQNEAQLEKSRLLSDRFSAERPKGSFSTLEIQRTEQGDSAMYLCASSLEWRVGNQPQHFGDGTRLSIL.

The chain uses TRBV10-3 and TRBJ1-5; 8 bases are a match to TRBD1. CDR1 and CDR2 from the germline V gene are ENHRY and SYGVKD. The junction had 12 bases not matched to a gene; V was cut back by 4 bases and J by 7 bases. The CDR3 runs to 16 residues. The CDR3 region has the DNA TGTGCCATCAGTGGGGACCTGGGACAGGCTGGACAGCCCCAGCATTTT. Translating gives CAISGDLGQAGQPQHF.

The V and J genes are TRBV6-1 and TRBJ1-1; TRBD1 matches at 7 bases. Germline assignment: CDR1 MNHNS and CDR2 SASEGT. V was clipped by 10 bases and J by 13 bases; unmatched bases: 24. This CDR3 spans 15 amino acids. The CDR3 sequence is CATQGWGQSEESGFF. As DNA, the CDR3 is TGTGCCACCCAGGGATGGGGACAGTCCGAGGAAAGCGGTTTCTTT.

This clone was seen a few times. The chain combines TRBV9 with TRBJ1-4; D not resolved. Trimming shortened V by 0 bases and J by 8 bases, and 20 bases separated the two germline ends. The CDR3 length is 17 residues. Germline V CDR1 and CDR2: SGDLS, YYNGEE. This CDR3 is CASSVGPPTRKEEKLFF. CDR3 nucleotides: TGTGCCAGCAGCGTAGGCCCGCCGACAAGGAAGGAAGAAAAACTGTTTTTT.

This chain uses TRBV13 with TRBJ2-7, with 11 bases that match TRBD2. V lost 5 bases to trimming and J lost 6 bases; unmatched junction nucleotides: 9. This CDR3 is 15 amino acids long. Germline assignment: CDR1 PRHDT and CDR2 FYEKMQ (reference sequence). The CDR3, as DNA: TGTGCCAGCAGCGTGGGGACTAGCGGAATTAGCGAGCAGTACTTC. This gives the protein CASSVGTSGISEQYF.

This rearrangement joins TRBV5-6 to TRBJ2-1; the match to TRBD2 covers 7 bases. Looked up from germline, CDR1 is SGHDT and CDR2 is YYEEEE. J lost 0 bases, V lost 1 base, and 13 bases had no gene match. There are 19 residues in the CDR3. The CDR3 DNA reads TGTGCCAGCAGCTTGTTTTCGTTCGGGGGGTGGAGCTCCTACAATGAGCAGTTCTTC. It encodes CASSLFSFGGWSSYNEQFF.

There are a few counts of this clone. J is TRBJ1-4 and V is TRBV27; D not certain. V lost 6 bases and J 7 bases, leaving 21 bases between the germline ends. From germline, CDR1 is MNHEY and CDR2 SMNVEV (reference sequence). The CDR3 has 16 amino acids. The CDR3: CASSPLGQALFEKLFF. The CDR3, as DNA: TGTGCCAGCAGCCCCCTTGGGCAGGCCCTCTTTGAAAAACTGTTTTTT.

CDR3 bases: TGTGCCAGCACCACAGGGAGGGCTGGAAACACCATATATTTT. It translates to CASTTGRAGNTIYF. The chain uses TRBV9 and TRBJ1-3; weak D call: TRBD1 (6 bases). The CDR3 length is 14 residues. Germline CDR1 SGDLS, CDR2 YYNGEE. V was pared by 6 bases and J by 2 bases, with 12 bases between.

This rearrangement joins TRBV5-6 to TRBJ1-1, with D possibly TRBD1 on 6 matching bases. V lost 0 bases and J 3 bases, leaving 12 bases between the germline ends. CDR1 is SGHDT, CDR2 YYEEEE, per germline. This CDR3 is built from 15 residues. CDR3 loop: CASSLEGTGYTEAFF. The CDR3 nucleotides are TGTGCCAGCAGCTTGGAGGGAACAGGGTACACTGAAGCTTTCTTT.

Details on this clone: This same CDR3 is encoded by further DNA sequences in the sample. The chain is built from TRBV7-9 and TRBJ2-3; TRBD2 aligns across 13 bases. This CDR3 has 16 amino acids. From germline, CDR1 is SEHNR and CDR2 FQNEAQ (reference sequence). J lost 5 bases, V lost 3 bases, and 5 bases had no gene match. CDR3 sequence reads: CASSLGLAGLVDTQYF. The DNA of the CDR3 is TGTGCCAGCAGCTTGGGACTAGCGGGGCTAGTAGATACGCAGTATTTT.

The V gene is TRBV6-4, the J gene TRBJ2-2; the match to TRBD1 covers 8 bases. V gave up 5 bases and J gave up 5 bases; unmatched junction bases: 4. Per the germline V gene, CDR1 is MRHNA and CDR2 is SNTAGT. The CDR3 loop spans 14 amino acids. CDR3 DNA sequence: TGTGCCAGCAGTTCCTGGACAGGGACCGGGGAGCTGTTTTTT. Translation: CASSSWTGTGELFF.

This clone was observed a single time. This chain connects TRBV5-1 to TRBJ2-2; 9 bases agree with TRBD1. V shed 0 bases, J shed 6 bases, and the junction held 3 bases outside the gene matches. This CDR3 has 15 amino acids. Germline loops: CDR1 SGHRS, CDR2 YFSETQ. This chain's CDR3 is CASSLDRGRAGELFF. The CDR3 DNA reads as TGCGCCAGCAGCTTGGACAGGGGGCGCGCCGGGGAGCTGTTTTTT.

V gene TRBV28 combines with J gene TRBJ1-2; 10 bases agree with TRBD1. This CDR3 comprises 15 residues. Trimming took 4 bases from V and 4 from J; bases not matched to a gene: 6. CDR1 is MDHEN and CDR2 is SYDVKM in the germline V gene. The CDR3 region has the DNA TGTGCCAGCAGTTCGGACAGGGGGGAGATCTATGGCTACACCTTC. Residues: CASSSDRGEIYGYTF.

This chain links TRBV7-2 with TRBJ1-2; D might be TRBD1 (5 bases). Germline CDR1 SGHTA, CDR2 FQGNSA. V lost 9 bases, J lost 3 bases, and 11 bases lay in between. CDR3 length: 12 amino acids. The CDR3 loop is CASSDSYYGYTF. In DNA, the CDR3 is TGTGCCAGTTCCGACAGCTACTATGGCTACACCTTC.

The gene calls are TRBV6-1 and TRBJ1-5, with TRBD1 matching over 8 bases. CDR1 is MNHNS, CDR2 SASEGT, per germline. The CDR3 runs 14 residues. J gave up 3 bases and V 6 bases, and 4 bases lay outside the gene matches. The CDR3: CASSAGGLNQPQHF. Here the CDR3 DNA reads TGTGCCAGCAGCGCAGGGGGCCTCAATCAGCCCCAGCATTTT.

Concerning this clone: The CDR3 does not end in the conserved phenylalanine or tryptophan, so this is likely a read error. The DNA is omitted, as the CDR3 cannot be located on it reliably, and the CDR3 follows TCRdb's listing. The J gene is TRBJ2-3, the V gene TRBV28; the table calls TRBD1, which could not be checked here. Germline V gene lookup returns CDR1 MDHEN and CDR2 SYDVKM. The CDR3 length equals 10 residues, ends included. The CDR3 sequence: CASGLWANDI.

With respect to this clone: This same CDR3 is encoded by further DNA sequences in the sample. This chain links TRBV6-5 with TRBJ2-2, with D possibly being TRBD1 (6 bases). The germline V gene encodes CDR1 MNHEY and CDR2 SVGAGI. The V and J ends lost 2 bases and 0 bases respectively, with 7 bases between them. This CDR3 comprises 15 residues. CDR3 coding DNA: TGTGCCAGCAGTTACGGACAGACGAACACCGGGGAGCTGTTTTTT. Protein sequence: CASSYGQTNTGELFF.